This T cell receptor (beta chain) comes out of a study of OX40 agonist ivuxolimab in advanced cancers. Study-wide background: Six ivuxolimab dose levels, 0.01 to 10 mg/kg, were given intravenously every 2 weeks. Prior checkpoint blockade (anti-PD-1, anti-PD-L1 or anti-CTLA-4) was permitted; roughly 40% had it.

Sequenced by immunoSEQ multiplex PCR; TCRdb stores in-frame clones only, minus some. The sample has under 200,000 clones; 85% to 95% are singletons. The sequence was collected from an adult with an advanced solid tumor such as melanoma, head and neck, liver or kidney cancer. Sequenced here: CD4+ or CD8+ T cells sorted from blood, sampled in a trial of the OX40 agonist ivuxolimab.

The CDR3 sequence: CASSLGTGRQETQYF. Here the CDR3 DNA reads TGTGCCAGCAGCTTAGGGACAGGGCGGCAAGAGACCCAGTACTTC. The gene calls are TRBV7-3 and TRBJ2-5; 9 bases map to TRBD1. V lost 2 bases to trimming and J lost 2 bases; unmatched junction nucleotides: 3. This CDR3 has 15 residues. Germline V gene data show CDR1 as SGHTA and CDR2 as FQGTGA.